The rows below give T cell receptor beta chains drawn from one sample of a study of Ad26.COV2.S vaccination and SARS-CoV-2 variants. Sequencing was performed with immunoSEQ multiplex PCR; in TCRdb, only in-frame clones are kept and a portion is missing. The table has 300,000 to 400,000 clones, roughly 80% seen once; the top ten hold approximately 2.2%. The sequencing used peripheral blood, collected in a trial of Ad26.COV2.S vaccine versus placebo. These receptors originate from a person between 18 and 60 years old who received the Ad26.COV2.S COVID-19 vaccine or a placebo. CDR3s leave out the opening cysteine and the closing phenylalanine or tryptophan. Fields, in order: J gene, V gene, CDR3 protein.

TRBJ1-1 TRBV30 AWSPAGTGGLNTEAF
TRBJ1-2 TRBV5-6 ASSHPGRSNYGYT
TRBJ2-3 TRBV2 ASSGTSGFTDTQY
TRBJ2-5 TRBV7-9 ASSVGPGAQY
TRBJ1-1 TRBV7-2 ASSPLQGAEAF
TRBJ1-6 TRBV28 ASILSGQGSKYNSPLH
TRBJ1-1 TRBV27 ASSSSQALTEAF
TRBJ1-1 TRBV7-8 ASSLLGQGRNTEAF
TRBJ2-1 TRBV11-3 ASSLSGLAEQF
TRBJ2-5 TRBV2 ASSEREETQY
TRBJ2-7 TRBV7-9 ASSPGTVLYEQY
TRBJ1-2 TRBV3-1/TRBV3-2 ASSQGTGGHGYT
TRBJ2-3 TRBV5-6 ASSTQGATDTQY
TRBJ1-1 TRBV6-5 ASSRQGMNTEAF
TRBJ2-7 TRBV11-3 ASSNRDGGHEQY
TRBJ1-2 TRBV19 ASSYRGDYGYT
TRBJ2-1 TRBV20-1 SAARDNEQF
TRBJ2-1 TRBV6-6 ASSAPDRNNEQF
TRBJ1-5 TRBV18 ASSRTGLGNQPQH
TRBJ2-5 TRBV2 ASSETSGGKRFQY
TRBJ1-2 TRBV10-3 AISESPGEANYGYT
TRBJ1-2 TRBV18 ASSPGIGAFNYGYT